These T cell receptor beta chains were read from a single sample in a study of identical twins. MiXCR, run by TCRdb on the 5' RACE reads, gives a single entry per CDR3 protein. The sample records 200,000 to 250,000 distinct CDR3 sequences, roughly an eighth being singletons. The specimen sequenced was memory (CD45RO+) T cells sorted from blood. Source of these receptors: a woman aged 18-30 years in good health. Both conserved end residues are part of each CDR3. D genes are given only for firm matches. Where a row states a size, it is once, few, many or the class of an expanded clone; other rows omit it.

CASSFDSIYEQYF	TGTGCCAGCAGCTTCGACTCGATCTACGAGCAGTACTTC	-	TRBV6-6	TRBJ2-7	few
CASSYPPETQYF	TGTGCCAGCAGTTACCCCCCAGAGACCCAGTACTTC	-	TRBV6-2/TRBV6-3	TRBJ2-5	few
CAGSLQENTEAFF	TGTGCCGGTTCTTTACAGGAGAACACTGAAGCTTTCTTT	-	TRBV12-3/TRBV12-4	TRBJ1-1	-
CASSSNPSRGRYEQYF	TGCGCCAGCAGCTCGAATCCATCGAGGGGTCGGTACGAGCAGTACTTC	-	TRBV5-1	TRBJ2-7	many
CASSSLDVGELFF	TGTGCCAGCAGTTCCCTGGATGTGGGGGAGCTGTTTTTT	-	TRBV12-3/TRBV12-4	TRBJ2-2	few
CASSRGLAVLGAQYF	TGTGCCAGCAGCCGGGGACTAGCGGTTCTTGGGGCCCAGTACTTC	TRBD2	TRBV12-3/TRBV12-4	TRBJ2-5	few
CASSVGQDTEAFF	TGTGCCAGCAGCGTAGGGCAGGACACTGAAGCTTTCTTT	-	TRBV9	TRBJ1-1	few
CASSLRGVDNEQFF	TGTGCCAGCAGTTTGAGAGGAGTGGACAATGAGCAGTTCTTC	-	TRBV12-3/TRBV12-4	TRBJ2-1	many
CASSLAHSPSYNSPLHF	TGTGCCAGCAGCTTAGCGCACAGCCCATCCTATAATTCACCCCTCCACTTT	-	TRBV7-8	TRBJ1-6	few
CASSLAGGRITYEQYF	TGCGCCAGCAGCTTGGCCGGCGGGAGGATAACCTACGAGCAGTACTTC	TRBD2	TRBV5-1	TRBJ2-7	few
CASSLFRTGSGSGELFF	TGTGCCAGCAGCTTATTTCGAACAGGGTCGGGTTCCGGGGAGCTGTTTTTT	-	TRBV11-2	TRBJ2-2	-
CASSRGVNQETQYF	TGTGCCAGCAGCCGGGGGGTGAACCAAGAGACCCAGTACTTC	-	TRBV14	TRBJ2-5	few
CASSLGQGFNEKLFF	TGTGCCAGCAGCTTGGGTCAGGGGTTTAATGAAAAACTGTTTTTT	-	TRBV7-6	TRBJ1-4	few
CASSESDRNIQYF	TGTGCCAGCAGTGAATCCGACCGAAACATTCAGTACTTC	-	TRBV25-1	TRBJ2-4	-
CAIQGQGGRYEQYF	TGTGCCATCCAAGGACAGGGTGGTCGCTACGAGCAGTACTTC	TRBD1	TRBV10-3	TRBJ2-7	few
CASSIGPGKQETQYF	TGTGCCAGTAGTATTGGTCCTGGGAAACAAGAGACCCAGTACTTC	-	TRBV19	TRBJ2-5	-
CASSYVGLTYEQYF	TGCGCCAGCAGCTACGTCGGCCTTACCTACGAGCAGTACTTC	-	TRBV5-1	TRBJ2-7	-
CASSHRLAGGPKGYEQYF	TGTGCCAGCAGCCACCGACTAGCGGGAGGGCCCAAGGGCTACGAGCAGTACTTC	TRBD2	TRBV3-1	TRBJ2-7	-
CASSSGDRDDTEAFF	TGCGCCAGCAGCTCTGGGGACAGGGATGACACTGAAGCTTTCTTT	TRBD1	TRBV5-1	TRBJ1-1	few
CSAVPGLGYEQYF	TGCAGTGCCGTACCGGGACTAGGCTACGAGCAGTACTTC	TRBD2	TRBV20-1	TRBJ2-7	-
CASSLSTGSYEQYF	TGCGCCAGCAGCTTGTCAACAGGATCCTACGAGCAGTACTTC	-	TRBV5-1	TRBJ2-7	many
CASKPEGYEQYF	TGTGCCAGCAAACCCGAGGGATACGAGCAGTACTTC	-	TRBV12-3/TRBV12-4	TRBJ2-7	-
CASSIGMSRQDEQYF	TGTGCCAGTAGTATAGGTATGTCGAGGCAAGACGAGCAGTACTTC	-	TRBV19	TRBJ2-7	few
CASSFQETQYF	TGTGCCAGCAGCTTCCAAGAGACCCAGTACTTC	-	TRBV5-1	TRBJ2-5	many
CASSPSDRRNQPQHF	TGTGCCAGCAGCCCCTCTGATCGCCGCAATCAGCCCCAGCATTTT	-	TRBV6-2/TRBV6-3	TRBJ1-5	many
CASSLGTGMSGELFF	TGTGCCAGCAGCTTGGGGACAGGGATGTCCGGGGAGCTGTTTTTT	TRBD1	TRBV7-2	TRBJ2-2	-
CAISDPGQGKDIQYF	TGTGCCATCAGTGATCCCGGACAGGGGAAGGACATTCAGTACTTC	TRBD1	TRBV10-3	TRBJ2-4	-
CSTTLPGRTEAFF	TGCAGCACTACCCTACCTGGTAGGACTGAAGCTTTCTTT	-	TRBV29-1	TRBJ1-1	many
CASSVSGASEQFF	TGTGCCAGCAGCGTCTCCGGAGCTAGTGAGCAGTTCTTC	-	TRBV9	TRBJ2-1	-
CASSEVGAGQPQHF	TGTGCCAGCAGTGAAGTAGGGGCGGGTCAGCCCCAGCATTTT	-	TRBV6-1	TRBJ1-5	few
CASSYRGTEETQYF	TGTGCCAGCAGTTACAGAGGGACCGAAGAGACCCAGTACTTC	-	TRBV6-2/TRBV6-3	TRBJ2-5	-
CASSLLLLDNTGELFF	TGTGCCAGCAGCTTGTTACTACTTGATAACACCGGGGAGCTGTTTTTT	-	TRBV7-2	TRBJ2-2	-
CASSQIPGHINYGYTF	TGCGCCAGCAGCCAAATACCGGGACACATTAACTATGGCTACACCTTC	-	TRBV4-3	TRBJ1-2	-
CASSNDSRKLFF	TGCGCCAGCAGCAACGACAGTCGGAAACTGTTTTTT	-	TRBV5-1	TRBJ1-4	many
CASSWGGKPLHF	TGTGCCAGCAGCTGGGGGGGTAAACCCCTCCACTTT	-	TRBV12-3/TRBV12-4	TRBJ1-6	-
CASSWTGTNTGELFF	TGTGCCAGCAGCTGGACAGGGACGAACACCGGGGAGCTGTTTTTT	TRBD1	TRBV6-2/TRBV6-3	TRBJ2-2	many
CSAPGYMNTEAFF	TGCAGTGCACCGGGTTACATGAACACTGAAGCTTTCTTT	-	TRBV20-1	TRBJ1-1	few
CASGLAGWETQYF	TGTGCCAGCGGACTAGCGGGGTGGGAGACCCAGTACTTC	TRBD2	TRBV6-1	TRBJ2-5	many
CASRASGDTQYF	TGTGCCAGCAGGGCTAGCGGAGATACGCAGTATTTT	TRBD2	TRBV11-2	TRBJ2-3	many
CSATRDRATEAFF	TGCAGTGCTACCCGGGACAGGGCCACTGAAGCTTTCTTT	TRBD1	TRBV20-1	TRBJ1-1	few
CASTSTGTGTQYF	TGTGCCAGCACCTCGACAGGAACGGGTACGCAGTATTTT	-	TRBV6-2/TRBV6-3	TRBJ2-3	-
CASSWGTRGGAYEQYF	TGTGCCAGCAGCTGGGGGACTAGGGGTGGGGCTTACGAGCAGTACTTC	TRBD2	TRBV7-9	TRBJ2-7	once
CSGGLAGAGTDTQYF	TGCAGTGGAGGACTAGCGGGAGCCGGAACAGATACGCAGTATTTT	TRBD2	TRBV20-1	TRBJ2-3	-
CASSLWASETQYF	TGTGCCAGCAGTCTATGGGCCAGCGAGACCCAGTACTTC	-	TRBV28	TRBJ2-5	many